Each of the 7 T cell receptor beta chains below was sequenced from the same sample in a study of shared clonotypes between healthy human individuals. Assay: immunoSEQ multiplex PCR; the TCRdb copy retains only in-frame clones and omits some. The table includes some 2,500,000 clones, 93% detected once. The sequenced sample consisted of naive CD4+ T cells from PBMCs. The sample's subset: CD45RA+ positively selected. The receptors were sampled from a man aged 18 to 30 in good health. Some clones in this sample may be carry-over from other donors' samples.

This clone appeared a single time. This chain connects TRBV28 to TRBJ2-4, with TRBD1 matching over 8 bases. CDR1 is MDHEN, CDR2 SYDVKM, per germline. With V trimmed by 5 bases and J by 0 bases, 9 bases remained unmatched. CDR3 size: 17 residues. The CDR3 is CASSRAGQVIAKNIQYF. CDR3 DNA: TGTGCCAGCAGTCGGGCGGGACAGGTTATAGCCAAAAACATTCAGTACTTC.

The V gene is TRBV5-1, the J gene TRBJ2-1, with 9 bases matching TRBD2. V shed 0 bases, J shed 9 bases, and the junction held 16 bases outside the gene matches. The germline V gene has CDR1 SGHRS and CDR2 YFSETQ. The CDR3 has 18 amino acids. CDR3 sequence: CASSLGAYLAGGPGEQFF. The CDR3 bases are TGCGCCAGCAGCTTGGGGGCTTATCTCGCGGGAGGGCCGGGTGAGCAGTTCTTC.

This rearrangement joins TRBV7-7 to TRBJ2-3; 11 bases are a match to TRBD2. CDR3 size: 15 residues. With V trimmed by 1 base and J by 4 bases, 1 base remained unmatched. Germline CDR1 SSHAT, CDR2 FNYEAQ (reference sequence). The CDR3: CASSLGSGRADTQYF. In nucleotides, the CDR3 is TGTGCCAGCAGCTTAGGTAGCGGGAGGGCAGATACGCAGTATTTT.

The chain employs TRBV27 and TRBJ2-5, with D tentatively TRBD2 (6 bases). Germline loops: CDR1 MNHEY, CDR2 SMNVEV (reference sequence). The CDR3 is 16 residues long. The germline V and J ends were trimmed by 1 base and 1 base, with 13 bases remaining between them. CDR3 amino acids: CASSLFGGLPQETQYF. The CDR3 DNA follows: TGTGCCAGCAGTTTATTCGGGGGATTGCCCCAAGAGACCCAGTACTTC.

The V and J genes are TRBV30 and TRBJ2-1, with 7 bases fitting TRBD2. Unmatched junction bases numbered 8, after V lost 2 bases and J lost 4 bases. This CDR3 is 15 amino acids long. Germline V gives CDR1 GTSNPN, CDR2 SVGIG (reference sequence). CDR3 sequence: CAWSNWLAAYNEQFF. The CDR3 region has the DNA TGTGCCTGGAGTAATTGGCTAGCGGCATACAATGAGCAGTTCTTC.

The rearrangement joins TRBV28 to TRBJ1-5, with 7 bases matching TRBD1. Germline V gene sequence: CDR1 MDHEN, CDR2 SYDVKM. J was trimmed by 5 bases and V by 5 bases; bases with no gene match: 15. The CDR3 is 17 residues long. The CDR3 reads CASSIRSGSGGDQPQHF. CDR3 nucleotide sequence: TGTGCCAGCAGTATCCGGTCGGGGTCAGGGGGGGATCAGCCCCAGCATTTT.

The chain joins TRBV7-2 to TRBJ2-7; D may be TRBD2 (5 bases). CDR1 is SGHTA, CDR2 FQGNSA, per germline. The CDR3 runs to 16 residues. V gave up 5 bases and J gave up 0 bases, with 17 bases separating them. Written as DNA, the CDR3 is TGTGCCAGCAGCCCTAGCATCATGAGCGCCTCCTACGAGCAGTACTTC. This sequence encodes CASSPSIMSASYEQYF.